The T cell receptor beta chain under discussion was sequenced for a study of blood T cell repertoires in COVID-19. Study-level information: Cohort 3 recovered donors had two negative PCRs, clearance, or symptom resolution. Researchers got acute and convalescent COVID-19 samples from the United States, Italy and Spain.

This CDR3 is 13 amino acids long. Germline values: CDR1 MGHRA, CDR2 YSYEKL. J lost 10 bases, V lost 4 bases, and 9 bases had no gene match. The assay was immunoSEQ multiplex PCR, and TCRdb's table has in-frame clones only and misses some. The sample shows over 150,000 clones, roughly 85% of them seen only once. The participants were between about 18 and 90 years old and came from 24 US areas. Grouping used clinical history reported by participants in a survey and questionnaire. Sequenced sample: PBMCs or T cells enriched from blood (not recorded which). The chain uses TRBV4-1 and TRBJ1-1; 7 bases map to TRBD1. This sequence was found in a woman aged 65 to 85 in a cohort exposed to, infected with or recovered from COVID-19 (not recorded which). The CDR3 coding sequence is TGCGCCAGCAGCCGCAATAGGGGACAGCGAGCTTTCTTT. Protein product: CASSRNRGQRAFF.